This T cell receptor (beta chain) was captured by sequencing in a study of T-cell memory formation after mild COVID-19. Overall study: Largely, TCR clusters stayed within a single donor.

Study observations and caveats: Cross-reactive memory seemingly joined, as some responding clones were found in pre-infection memory. Clones that contracted from day 15 to 85 were balanced CD4/CD8, while later expanders leaned CD4+.

The TCR alpha and TCR beta cDNA libraries, bearing sample barcodes and UMIs, were generated by 5'RACE using constant-segment primers. TCRdb itself ran the 5' RACE reads through MiXCR, one entry per CDR3 protein. This table has about 240,000 distinct CDR3 sequences, approximately 10% appearing once. A word on this clonotype: The antigen is not known.

The sequenced material came from PBMCs or a T cell subset sorted from them (not recorded which). The receptor was derived from a man aged 18-30 years who had mild COVID-19 (a few samples of this study predate the infection). Cell type and time point are not known.

CDR3 nucleotide sequence: TGTGCCAGCAGCTTTCGGGGCACCGGGGAGCTGTTTTTT. Amino acids: CASSFRGTGELFF. The V and J genes are TRBV3-1 and TRBJ2-2; D perhaps matches TRBD2 (5 bases). The CDR3 is 13 amino acids. CDR1 and CDR2 from the germline V gene are LGHDT and YNNKEL (reference sequence). V lost 5 bases and J lost 4, with 8 bases in between.